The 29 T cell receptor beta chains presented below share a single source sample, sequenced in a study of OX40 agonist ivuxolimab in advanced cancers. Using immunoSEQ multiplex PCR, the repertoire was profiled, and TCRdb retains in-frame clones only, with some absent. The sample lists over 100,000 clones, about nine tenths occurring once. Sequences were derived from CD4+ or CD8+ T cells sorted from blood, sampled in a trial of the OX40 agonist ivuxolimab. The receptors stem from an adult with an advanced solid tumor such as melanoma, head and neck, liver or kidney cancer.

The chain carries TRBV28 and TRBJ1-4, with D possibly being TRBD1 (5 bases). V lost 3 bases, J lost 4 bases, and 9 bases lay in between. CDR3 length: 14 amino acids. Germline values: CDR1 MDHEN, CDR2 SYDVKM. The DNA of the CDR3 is TGTGCCAGCAGTTTTAGTCAGGGTAATGAAAAACTGTTTTTT. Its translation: CASSFSQGNEKLFF.

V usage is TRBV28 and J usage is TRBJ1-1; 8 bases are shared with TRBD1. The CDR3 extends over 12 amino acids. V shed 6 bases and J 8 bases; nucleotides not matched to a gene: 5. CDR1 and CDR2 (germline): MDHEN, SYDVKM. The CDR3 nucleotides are TGTGCCAGCAGACAGGGGGAATTAGAAGCTTTCTTT. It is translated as CASRQGELEAFF.

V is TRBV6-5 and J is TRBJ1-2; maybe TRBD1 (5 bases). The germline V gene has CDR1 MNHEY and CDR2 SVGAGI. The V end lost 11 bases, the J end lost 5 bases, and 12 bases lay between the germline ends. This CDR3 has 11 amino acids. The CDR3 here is CAGQEGYGYTF. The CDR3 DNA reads TGTGCCGGTCAGGAGGGGTATGGCTACACCTTC.

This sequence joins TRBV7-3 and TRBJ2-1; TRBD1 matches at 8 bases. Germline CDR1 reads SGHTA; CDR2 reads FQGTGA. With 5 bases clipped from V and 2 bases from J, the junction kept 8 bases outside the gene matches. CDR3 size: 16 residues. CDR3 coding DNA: TGTGCCAGCAGCCAAGGACAGGGCGGGGCCTACAATGAGCAGTTCTTC. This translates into CASSQGQGGAYNEQFF.

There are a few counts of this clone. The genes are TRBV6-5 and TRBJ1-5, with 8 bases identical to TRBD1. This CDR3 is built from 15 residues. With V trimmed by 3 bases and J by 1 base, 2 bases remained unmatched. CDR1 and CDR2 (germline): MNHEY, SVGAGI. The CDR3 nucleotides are TGTGCCAGCAGTTATGGACAGGGAAGCAATCAGCCCCAGCATTTT. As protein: CASSYGQGSNQPQHF.

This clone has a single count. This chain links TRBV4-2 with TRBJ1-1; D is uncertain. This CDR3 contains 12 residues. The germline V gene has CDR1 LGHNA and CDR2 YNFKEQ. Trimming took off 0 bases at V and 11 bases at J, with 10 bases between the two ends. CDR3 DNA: TGTGCCAGCAGCCAAGATCGGTTGGGGGCTTTCTTT. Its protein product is CASSQDRLGAFF.

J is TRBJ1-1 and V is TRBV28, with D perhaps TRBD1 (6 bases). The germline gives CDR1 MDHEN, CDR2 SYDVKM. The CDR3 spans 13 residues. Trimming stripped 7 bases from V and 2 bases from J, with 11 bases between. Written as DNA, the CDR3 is TGTGCCAGCAATTTCAGGGGCAACACTGAAGCTTTCTTT. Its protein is CASNFRGNTEAFF.

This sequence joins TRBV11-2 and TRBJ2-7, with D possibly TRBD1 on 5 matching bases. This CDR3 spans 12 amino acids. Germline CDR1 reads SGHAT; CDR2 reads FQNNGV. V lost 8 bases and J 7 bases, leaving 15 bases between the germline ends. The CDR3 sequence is CASGAGYWEQYF. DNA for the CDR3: TGTGCCAGCGGGGCAGGTTACTGGGAGCAGTACTTC.

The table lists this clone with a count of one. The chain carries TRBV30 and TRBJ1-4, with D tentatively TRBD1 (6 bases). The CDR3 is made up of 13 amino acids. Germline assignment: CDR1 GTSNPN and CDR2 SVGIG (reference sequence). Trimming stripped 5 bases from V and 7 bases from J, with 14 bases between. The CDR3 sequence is CAWSGGGSEKLFF. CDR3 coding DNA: TGTGCCTGGTCGGGGGGGGGCAGTGAAAAACTGTTTTTT.

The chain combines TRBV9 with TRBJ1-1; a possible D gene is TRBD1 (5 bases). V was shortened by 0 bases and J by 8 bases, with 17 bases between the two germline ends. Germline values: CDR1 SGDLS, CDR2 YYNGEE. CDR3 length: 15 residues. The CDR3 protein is CASSVAPGTPYEAFF. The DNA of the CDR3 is TGTGCCAGCAGCGTAGCTCCGGGGACTCCATACGAAGCTTTCTTT.

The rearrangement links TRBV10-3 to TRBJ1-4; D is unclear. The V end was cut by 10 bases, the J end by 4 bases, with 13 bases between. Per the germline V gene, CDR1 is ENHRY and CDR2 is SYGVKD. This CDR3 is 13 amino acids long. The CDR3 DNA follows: TGTGCCACAGCAAACGGGGTTAATGAAAAACTGTTTTTT. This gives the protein CATANGVNEKLFF.

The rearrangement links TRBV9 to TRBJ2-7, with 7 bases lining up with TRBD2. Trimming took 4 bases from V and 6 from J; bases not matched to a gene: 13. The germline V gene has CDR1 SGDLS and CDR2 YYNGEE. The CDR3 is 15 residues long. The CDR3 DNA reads TGTGCCAGCAGCTCTAGCGGAGAGCCATGGAGCGAGCAGTACTTC. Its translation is CASSSSGEPWSEQYF.

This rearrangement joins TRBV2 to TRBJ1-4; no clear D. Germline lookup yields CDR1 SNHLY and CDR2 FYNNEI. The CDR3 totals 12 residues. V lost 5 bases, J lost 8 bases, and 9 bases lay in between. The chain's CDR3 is CASSWAGEKLFF. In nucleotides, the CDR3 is TGTGCCAGCAGTTGGGCCGGAGAAAAACTGTTTTTT.

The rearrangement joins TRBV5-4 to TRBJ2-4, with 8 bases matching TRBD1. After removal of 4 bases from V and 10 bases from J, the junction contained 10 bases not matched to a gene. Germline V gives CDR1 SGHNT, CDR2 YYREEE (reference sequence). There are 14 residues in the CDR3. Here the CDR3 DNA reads TGTGCCAGCAGCCCGACAGGGGACAGAAGTATTCAGTACTTC. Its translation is CASSPTGDRSIQYF.

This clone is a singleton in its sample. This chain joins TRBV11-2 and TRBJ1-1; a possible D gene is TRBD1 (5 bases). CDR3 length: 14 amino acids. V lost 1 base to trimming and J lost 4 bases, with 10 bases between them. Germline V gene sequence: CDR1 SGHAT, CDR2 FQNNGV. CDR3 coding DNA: TGTGCCAGCAGCTTAGGCGGCGGGGCCACTGAAGCTTTCTTT. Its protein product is CASSLGGGATEAFF.

CDR3 bases: TGCAGCGCTCTCGGGACAGGGATGAGAGAGACCCAGTACTTC. The encoded protein is CSALGTGMRETQYF. This chain uses TRBV29-1 with TRBJ2-5; 9 bases are a match to TRBD1. The CDR3 consists of 14 residues. The V segment lost 7 bases and the J segment 4 bases; nucleotides outside the gene matches: 10. Germline-derived CDR1 and CDR2 are SQVTM and ANQGSEA.

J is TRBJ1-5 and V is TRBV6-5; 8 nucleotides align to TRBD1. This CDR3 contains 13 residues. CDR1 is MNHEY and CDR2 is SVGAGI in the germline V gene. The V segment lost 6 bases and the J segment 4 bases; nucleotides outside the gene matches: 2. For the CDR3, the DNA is TGTGCCAGCAGGGGGACAGGTAATCAGCCCCAGCATTTT. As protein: CASRGTGNQPQHF.

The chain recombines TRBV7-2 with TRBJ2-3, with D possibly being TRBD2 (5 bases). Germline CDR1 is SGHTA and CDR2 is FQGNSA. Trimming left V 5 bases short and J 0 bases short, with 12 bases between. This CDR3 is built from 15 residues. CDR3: CASSPGVTSTDTQYF. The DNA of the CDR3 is TGTGCCAGCAGCCCCGGGGTTACTAGCACAGATACGCAGTATTTT.

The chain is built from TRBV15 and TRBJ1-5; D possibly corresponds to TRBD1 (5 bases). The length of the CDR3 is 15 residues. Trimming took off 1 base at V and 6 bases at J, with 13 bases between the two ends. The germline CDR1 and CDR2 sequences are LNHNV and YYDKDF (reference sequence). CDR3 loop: CATSRGREFGQPQHF. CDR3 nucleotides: TGTGCCACCAGCAGAGGCAGGGAGTTCGGTCAGCCCCAGCATTTT.

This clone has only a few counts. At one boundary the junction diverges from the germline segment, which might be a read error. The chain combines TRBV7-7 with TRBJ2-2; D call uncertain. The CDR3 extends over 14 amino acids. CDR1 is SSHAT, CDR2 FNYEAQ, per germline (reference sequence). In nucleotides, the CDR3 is TGTGCTAGCAGCCTAGTAAAGGACACCGGGGAGCTGTTTTTT. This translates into CASSLVKDTGELFF.

CDR3 sequence reads: CASSVWGGGANVLTF. The CDR3 bases are TGTGCCAGCAGCGTTTGGGGTGGTGGGGCCAACGTCCTGACTTTC. The rearrangement joins TRBV9 to TRBJ2-6; D gene ambiguous. V was pared by 2 bases and J by 3 bases, with 9 bases between. Germline CDR1 is SGDLS and CDR2 is YYNGEE. CDR3 length: 15 residues.

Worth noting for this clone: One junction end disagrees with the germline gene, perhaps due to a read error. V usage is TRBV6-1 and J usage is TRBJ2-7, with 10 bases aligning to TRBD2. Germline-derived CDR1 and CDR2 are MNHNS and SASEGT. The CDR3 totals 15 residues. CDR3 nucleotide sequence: TGTGCCATCCCGACTAGCGGGCTCCCCGGCGGGCCCAGGCACTTC. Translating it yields CAIPTSGLPGGPRHF.

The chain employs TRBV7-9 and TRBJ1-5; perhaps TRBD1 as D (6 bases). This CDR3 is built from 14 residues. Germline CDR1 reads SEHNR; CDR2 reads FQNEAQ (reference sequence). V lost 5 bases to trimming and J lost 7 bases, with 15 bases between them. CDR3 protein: CASSPYQGSQPQHF. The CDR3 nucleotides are TGTGCCAGCAGCCCATACCAGGGGAGCCAGCCCCAGCATTTT.

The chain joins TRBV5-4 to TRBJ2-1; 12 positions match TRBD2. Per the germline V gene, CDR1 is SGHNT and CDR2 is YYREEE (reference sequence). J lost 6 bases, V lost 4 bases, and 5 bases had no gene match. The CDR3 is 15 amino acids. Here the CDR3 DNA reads TGTGCCAGCAGCCCGACTAGCGGGAGTAGCAATGAGCAGTTCTTC. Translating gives CASSPTSGSSNEQFF. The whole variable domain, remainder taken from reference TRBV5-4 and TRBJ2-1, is ETGVTQSPTHLIKTRGQQVTLRCSSQSGHNTVSWYQQALGQGPQFIFQYYREEENGRGNFPPRFSGLQFPNYSSELNVNALELDDSALYLCASSPTSGSSNEQFFGPGTRLTVL.

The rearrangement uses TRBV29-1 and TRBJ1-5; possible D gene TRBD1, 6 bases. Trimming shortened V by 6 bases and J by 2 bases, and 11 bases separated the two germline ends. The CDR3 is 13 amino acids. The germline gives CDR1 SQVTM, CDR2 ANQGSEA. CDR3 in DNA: TGCAGCGTCTCAGGGGACGGCAATCAGCCCCAGCATTTT. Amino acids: CSVSGDGNQPQHF.

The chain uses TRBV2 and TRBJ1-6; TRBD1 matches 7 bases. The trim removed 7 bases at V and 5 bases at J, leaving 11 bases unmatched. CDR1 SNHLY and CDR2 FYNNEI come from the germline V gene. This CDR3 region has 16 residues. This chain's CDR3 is CASISPSGQNNSPLHF. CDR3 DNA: TGTGCCAGCATTTCCCCCTCGGGACAGAATAATTCACCCCTCCACTTT. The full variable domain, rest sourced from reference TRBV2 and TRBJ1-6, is EPEVTQTPSHQVTQMGQEVILRCVPISNHLYFYWYRQILGQKVEFLVSFYNNEISEKSEIFDDQFSVERPDGSNFTLKIRSTKLEDSAMYFCASISPSGQNNSPLHFGNGTRLTVT.

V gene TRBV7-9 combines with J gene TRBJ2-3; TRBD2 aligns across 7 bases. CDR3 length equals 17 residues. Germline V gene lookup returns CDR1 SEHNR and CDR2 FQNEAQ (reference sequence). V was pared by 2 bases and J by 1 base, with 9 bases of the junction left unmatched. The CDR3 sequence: CASSLSLGGSGTDTQYF. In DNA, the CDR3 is TGTGCCAGCAGCTTAAGCCTTGGCGGGAGCGGCACAGATACGCAGTATTTT.

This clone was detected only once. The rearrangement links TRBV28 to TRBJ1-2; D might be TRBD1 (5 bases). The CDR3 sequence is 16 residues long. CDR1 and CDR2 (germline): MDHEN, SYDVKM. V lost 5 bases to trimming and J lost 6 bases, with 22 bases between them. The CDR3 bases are TGTGCCAGCAGTATCCCACGACAGCGGAATACCGATGGCTACACCTTC. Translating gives CASSIPRQRNTDGYTF.

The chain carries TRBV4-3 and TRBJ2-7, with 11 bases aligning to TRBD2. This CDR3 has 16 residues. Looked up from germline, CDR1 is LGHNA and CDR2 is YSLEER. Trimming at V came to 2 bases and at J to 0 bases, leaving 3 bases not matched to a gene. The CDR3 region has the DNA TGCGCCAGCAGCCAATCCGGGACTAGCGGCTCCTACGAGCAGTACTTC. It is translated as CASSQSGTSGSYEQYF.